This T cell receptor (beta chain) was identified in a study of T cell responses to AZD1222 COVID-19 vaccine. Study-wide results and limits: The study reported that nearly half of spike-specific TCRs target unmutated variant regions. There were mostly white British donors and more females than males, and clonal diversity was possibly underestimated.

To note about this clone: The target antigen is unknown.

Germline CDR1 reads MGHRA; CDR2 reads YSYEKL. Germline trimming cut 4 bases from V and 4 bases from J; bases unmatched to any gene: 3. The CDR3 runs to 13 residues. Clones were sequenced by immunoSEQ multiplex PCR, and TCRdb holds only the in-frame ones, with some missing. The table records tens of thousands of clones, 65% to 90% of them present only once. The source material was peripheral blood, sampled on day 0 of AZD1222 vaccination. This receptor was identified in an adult in good health. The chain is built from TRBV4-1 and TRBJ1-1, with 7 bases that match TRBD1. The CDR3 DNA reads as TGCGCCAGCAGCCCAGGGGGGATCACTGAAGCTTTCTTT. Protein sequence: CASSPGGITEAFF.